The 14 T cell receptor beta chains reported below all come from one sample, sequenced in a study of read filtering for tumor transcriptome and immune sequencing. From 300 to 400 ng of RNA, a library with molecular barcoded alpha/delta and beta/gamma adaptors was made. TCRdb ran MiXCR on the reads and lists one entry per CDR3 protein. This table holds tens of thousands of distinct CDR3 sequences, under 25% found once. Material: a population of CD138-negative cells sorted from bone marrow. The receptor set was obtained from a donor aged 40 or older with multiple myeloma.

This clonotype was seen ten or more times. This chain uses TRBV6-6 with TRBJ2-1; 11 bases are a match to TRBD2. CDR1 is MNHNY and CDR2 is SVGAGI in the germline V gene (reference sequence). The CDR3 runs to 17 residues. With 6 bases clipped from V and 6 bases from J, the junction kept 13 bases outside the gene matches. The CDR3 sequence: CASRSYTGTSGFNEQFF. CDR3 sequence (DNA): TGTGCCAGCAGGTCATATACCGGGACTAGCGGCTTCAATGAGCAGTTCTTC.

Notes on this clonotype: Since a far larger clone is one base different, this is likely a read error. This chain uses TRBV6-5 with TRBJ1-1; D is unclear. The V end lost 6 bases, the J end lost 3 bases, and 14 bases lay between the germline ends. The CDR3 has 14 amino acids. Per germline, CDR1 MNHEY and CDR2 SVGAGI. CDR3 sequence (DNA): TGTGCCAGCAGAGAAAAGGTGAGGGACACTGAAGCTTTCTTT. This codes for CASREKVRDTEAFF.

V usage is TRBV29-1 and J usage is TRBJ2-3; D remains unclear. This CDR3 contains 15 residues. The germline gives CDR1 SQVTM, CDR2 ANQGSEA. V was pared by 1 base and J by 4 bases, with 15 bases between. CDR3 nucleotides: TGCAGCGTTGAAGGACCTACTGGGGATCCAGATACGCAGTATTTT. It yields the protein CSVEGPTGDPDTQYF.

This clonotype ranks as medium-sized. This chain connects TRBV7-3 to TRBJ2-1, with 11 bases matching TRBD1. V lost 2 bases, J lost 4 bases, and 4 bases stayed unmatched. The CDR3 sequence is 16 residues long. Looked up from germline, CDR1 is SGHTA and CDR2 is FQGTGA. Here the CDR3 reads CASSLGQGARYNEQFF. CDR3 in DNA: TGTGCCAGCAGCTTAGGACAGGGGGCGCGTTACAATGAGCAGTTCTTC.

For this clonotype: Germline and junction disagree at one end, which may indicate a read error. The chain carries TRBV10-2 and TRBJ2-7; the D is unclear. CDR3 length: 15 amino acids. Germline values: CDR1 WSHSY, CDR2 SAAADI. The CDR3 here is CAISESRSSLYEQYF. The DNA for the CDR3 is TGCGCCATCAGTGAGTCGCGATCTTCCCTCTACGAGCAGTACTTC.

The gene calls are TRBV7-2 and TRBJ2-7; D is unclear. Looked up from germline, CDR1 is SGHTA and CDR2 is FQGNSA. This CDR3 comprises 14 residues. V was pared by 0 bases and J by 2 bases, with 8 bases between. CDR3 residues: CASSLARQTYEQYF. CDR3 nucleotide sequence: TGTGCCAGCAGCTTAGCTCGGCAGACCTACGAGCAGTACTTC.

This clonotype was found many times. The chain recombines TRBV3-1 with TRBJ1-1, with D perhaps matching TRBD1 (5 bases). The germline V gene encodes CDR1 LGHDT and CDR2 YNNKEL (reference sequence). The CDR3 loop spans 14 amino acids. Trimming pared 1 base from V and 4 bases from J, leaving 10 bases between. The CDR3 spells CASSQGVGGTEAFF. Here the CDR3 DNA reads TGTGCCAGCAGCCAAGGGGTCGGGGGCACTGAAGCTTTCTTT.

CDR3 protein: CASSQTGGNTIYF. DNA for the CDR3: TGTGCCAGCAGCCAGACAGGGGGAAACACCATATATTTT. The V gene is TRBV12-3 or TRBV12-4, the J gene TRBJ1-3; 7 nucleotides line up with TRBD1. Trimming at V came to 6 bases and at J to 4 bases, leaving 3 bases not matched to a gene. CDR3 length: 13 amino acids.

In its sample, this clonotype was seen many times. This chain joins TRBV5-1 and TRBJ2-7; D is undetermined. The germline V gene has CDR1 SGHRS and CDR2 YFSETQ. Between the trimmed V and J ends, which lost 6 bases and 1 base, there was a span of 14 bases. This CDR3 has 14 amino acids. The CDR3 coding sequence is TGCGCCAGCACAAGATCTGGTCTTTCCTACGAGCAGTACTTC. It encodes CASTRSGLSYEQYF.

To note about this clonotype: This may stem from a read error, because a much larger clone lies one nucleotide away. V and J are TRBV7-6 and TRBJ2-3; D is possibly TRBD1 (6 bases). This CDR3 has 16 amino acids. Trimming pared 3 bases from V and 2 bases from J, leaving 15 bases between. Looked up from germline, CDR1 is SGHVS and CDR2 is FNYEAQ. The CDR3 loop is CASSFWGTGNTDTQYF. CDR3 nucleotide sequence: TGTGCCAGCAGCTTCTGGGGTACAGGGAACACAGATACGCAGTATTTT.

In its sample, this clonotype was seen many times. The V and J genes are TRBV4-2 and TRBJ2-2, with D tentatively TRBD2 (6 bases). CDR3 length: 16 residues. Trimming took off 1 base at V and 4 bases at J, with 13 bases between the two ends. CDR1 and CDR2 from the germline V gene are LGHNA and YNFKEQ. This chain's CDR3 is CASSQVRGKPTGELFF. CDR3 bases: TGTGCCAGCAGCCAAGTCCGGGGGAAACCCACCGGGGAGCTGTTTTTT.

This clonotype was counted a few times. In DNA form, the CDR3 reads TGCGCCAGCAGCTTGTCTAGCGGAGTGGGTAGTGAGCAGTTCTTC. Protein product: CASSLSSGVGSEQFF. The chain couples TRBV5-1 to TRBJ2-1, with 7 bases lining up with TRBD2. There are 15 residues in the CDR3. J lost 9 bases, V lost 1 base, and 10 bases had no gene match. CDR1 is SGHRS, CDR2 YFSETQ, per germline.

This clonotype was recorded many times. The chain couples TRBV7-8 to TRBJ2-7; D is unclear. The V end was cut by 5 bases, the J end by 3 bases, with 8 bases between. The germline V gene encodes CDR1 SGHVS and CDR2 FQNEAQ. This CDR3 spans 12 amino acids. The CDR3 region has the DNA TGTGCCAGCAGCCCCTTCGTCTACGAGCAGTACTTC. As protein: CASSPFVYEQYF.

Details on this clonotype: A much larger clone differs by one base, so this may be a read error. The V call is TRBV19, the J call TRBJ1-6; no reliable D call. In germline, CDR1 is LNHDA, CDR2 SQIVND (reference sequence). V shed 6 bases and J shed 11 bases, with 20 bases lying between them. The CDR3 is 15 amino acids. In nucleotides, the CDR3 is TGTGCCAGTAGGAGCTTGGGCAGGCGCAATCCACCCCTCCACTTT. It translates to CASRSLGRRNPPLHF.